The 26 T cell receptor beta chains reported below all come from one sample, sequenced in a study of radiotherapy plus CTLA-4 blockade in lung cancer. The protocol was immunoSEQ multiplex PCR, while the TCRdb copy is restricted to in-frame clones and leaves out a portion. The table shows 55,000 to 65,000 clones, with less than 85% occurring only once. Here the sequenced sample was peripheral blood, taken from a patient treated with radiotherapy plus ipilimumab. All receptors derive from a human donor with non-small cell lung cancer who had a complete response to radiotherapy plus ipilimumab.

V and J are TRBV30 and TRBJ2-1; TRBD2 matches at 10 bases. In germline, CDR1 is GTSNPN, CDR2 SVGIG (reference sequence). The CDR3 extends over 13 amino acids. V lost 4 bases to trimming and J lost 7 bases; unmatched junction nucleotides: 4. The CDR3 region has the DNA TGTGCCTGGACGTGGGGACTAGCGAATGAGCAGTTCTTC. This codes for CAWTWGLANEQFF.

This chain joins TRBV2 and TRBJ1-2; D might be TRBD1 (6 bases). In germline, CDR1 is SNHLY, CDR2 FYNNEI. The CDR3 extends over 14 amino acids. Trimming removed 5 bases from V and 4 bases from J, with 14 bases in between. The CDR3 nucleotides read TGTGCCAGCAGTCCGGACAGTCTCAGCTATGGCTACACCTTC. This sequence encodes CASSPDSLSYGYTF.

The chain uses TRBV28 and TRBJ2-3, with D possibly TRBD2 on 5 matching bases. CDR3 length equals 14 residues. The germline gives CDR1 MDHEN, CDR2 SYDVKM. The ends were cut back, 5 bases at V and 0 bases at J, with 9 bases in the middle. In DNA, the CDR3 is TGTGCCAGCAGTGGGCGGGCGAGCACAGATACGCAGTATTTT. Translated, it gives CASSGRASTDTQYF. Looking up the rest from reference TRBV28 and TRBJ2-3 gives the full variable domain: DVKVTQSSRYLVKRTGEKVFLECVQDMDHENMFWYRQDPGLGLRLIYFSYDVKMKEKGDIPEGYSVSREKKERFSLILESASTNQTSMYLCASSGRASTDTQYFGPGTRLTVL.

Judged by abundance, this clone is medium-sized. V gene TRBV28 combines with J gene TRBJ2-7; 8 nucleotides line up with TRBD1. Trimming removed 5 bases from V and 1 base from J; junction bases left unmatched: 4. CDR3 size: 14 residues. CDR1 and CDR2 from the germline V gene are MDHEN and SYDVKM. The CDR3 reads CASSTRQGSYEQYF. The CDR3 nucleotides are TGTGCCAGCAGTACTCGACAGGGGTCCTACGAGCAGTACTTC.

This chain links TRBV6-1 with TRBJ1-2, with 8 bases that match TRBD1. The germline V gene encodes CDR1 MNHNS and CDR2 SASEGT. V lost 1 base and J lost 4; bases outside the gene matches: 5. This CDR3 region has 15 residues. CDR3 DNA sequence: TGTGCCAGCAGTGAAGGGCAGGGGGCGTTCTATGGCTACACCTTC. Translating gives CASSEGQGAFYGYTF.

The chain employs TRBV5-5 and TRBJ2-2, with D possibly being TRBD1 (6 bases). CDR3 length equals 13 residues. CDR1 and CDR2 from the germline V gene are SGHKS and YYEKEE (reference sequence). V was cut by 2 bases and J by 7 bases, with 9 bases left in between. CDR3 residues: CASSFRTVGELFF. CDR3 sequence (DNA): TGTGCCAGCAGCTTCCGGACAGTCGGGGAGCTGTTTTTT.

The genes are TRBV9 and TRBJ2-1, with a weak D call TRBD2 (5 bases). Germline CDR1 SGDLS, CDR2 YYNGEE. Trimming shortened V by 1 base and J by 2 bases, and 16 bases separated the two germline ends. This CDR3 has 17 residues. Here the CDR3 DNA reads TGTGCCAGCAGCGTAAGCCCTAGCCACAGCCCCTACAATGAGCAGTTCTTC. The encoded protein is CASSVSPSHSPYNEQFF. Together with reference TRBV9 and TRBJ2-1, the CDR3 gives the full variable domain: DSGVTQTPKHLITATGQRVTLRCSPRSGDLSVYWYQQSLDQGLQFLIQYYNGEERAKGNILERFSAQQFPDLHSELNLSSLELGDSALYFCASSVSPSHSPYNEQFFGPGTRLTVL.

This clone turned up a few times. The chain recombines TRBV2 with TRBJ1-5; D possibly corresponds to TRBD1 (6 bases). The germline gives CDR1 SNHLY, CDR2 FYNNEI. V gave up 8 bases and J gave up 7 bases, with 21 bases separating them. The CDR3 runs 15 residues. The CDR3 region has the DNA TGTGCCAGCGGCTCGTATCGGGGGGCAGGACAGCCCCAGCATTTT. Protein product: CASGSYRGAGQPQHF.

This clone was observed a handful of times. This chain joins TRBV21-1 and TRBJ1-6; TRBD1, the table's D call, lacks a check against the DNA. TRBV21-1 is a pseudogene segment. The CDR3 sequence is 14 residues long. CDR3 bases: TGTGCCAGCAGCTGGGGCCAAGGGGTATCACCCCTCCACTTT. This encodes CASSWGQGVSPLHF.

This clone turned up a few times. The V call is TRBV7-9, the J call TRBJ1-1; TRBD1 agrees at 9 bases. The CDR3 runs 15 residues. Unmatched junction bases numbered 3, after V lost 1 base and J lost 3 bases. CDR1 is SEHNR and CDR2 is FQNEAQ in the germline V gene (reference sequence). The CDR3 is CASSLGQGVHTEAFF. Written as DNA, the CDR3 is TGTGCCAGCAGCTTAGGACAGGGGGTCCACACTGAAGCTTTCTTT.

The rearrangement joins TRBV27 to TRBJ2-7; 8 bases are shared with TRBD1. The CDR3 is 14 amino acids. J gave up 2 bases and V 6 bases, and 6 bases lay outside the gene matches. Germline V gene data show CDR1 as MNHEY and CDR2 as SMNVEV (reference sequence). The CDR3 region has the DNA TGTGCCAGCAGCTTCTGGGACAGGACCTACGAGCAGTACTTC. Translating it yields CASSFWDRTYEQYF.

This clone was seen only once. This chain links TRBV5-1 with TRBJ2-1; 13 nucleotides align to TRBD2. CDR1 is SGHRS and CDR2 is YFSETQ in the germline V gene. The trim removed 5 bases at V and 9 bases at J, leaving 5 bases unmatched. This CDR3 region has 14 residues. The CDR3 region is CASSRTSGSIEQFF. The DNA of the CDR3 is TGCGCCAGCAGTCGGACTAGCGGGAGTATTGAGCAGTTCTTC.

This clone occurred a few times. This CDR3 is CASSTDRGPHEQYF. The CDR3 DNA follows: TGTGCCAGCAGCACAGACAGGGGGCCCCACGAGCAGTACTTC. This chain uses TRBV7-9 with TRBJ2-7; 10 nucleotides agree with TRBD1. J was trimmed by 5 bases and V by 5 bases; bases with no gene match: 6. The CDR3 sequence is 14 residues long. CDR1 and CDR2 (germline): SEHNR, FQNEAQ (reference sequence). The full variable domain, its missing parts supplied by reference TRBV7-9 and TRBJ2-7, is DTGVSQNPRHKITKRGQNVTFRCDPISEHNRLYWYRQTLGQGPEFLTYFQNEAQLEKSRLLSDRFSAERPKGSFSTLEIQRTEQGDSAMYLCASSTDRGPHEQYFGPGTRLTVT.

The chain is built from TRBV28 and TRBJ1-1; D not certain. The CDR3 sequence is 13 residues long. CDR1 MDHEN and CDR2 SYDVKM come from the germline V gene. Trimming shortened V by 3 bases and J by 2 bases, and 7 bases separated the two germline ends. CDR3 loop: CASSFAGNTEAFF. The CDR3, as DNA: TGTGCCAGCAGTTTTGCGGGAAACACTGAAGCTTTCTTT.

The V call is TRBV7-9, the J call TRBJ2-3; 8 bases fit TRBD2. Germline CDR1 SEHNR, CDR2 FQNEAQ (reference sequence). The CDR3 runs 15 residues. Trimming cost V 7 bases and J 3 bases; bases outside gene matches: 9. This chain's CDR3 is CASTRGSGMTDTQYF. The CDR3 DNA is TGTGCCAGCACCCGGGGTAGCGGGATGACAGATACGCAGTATTTT.

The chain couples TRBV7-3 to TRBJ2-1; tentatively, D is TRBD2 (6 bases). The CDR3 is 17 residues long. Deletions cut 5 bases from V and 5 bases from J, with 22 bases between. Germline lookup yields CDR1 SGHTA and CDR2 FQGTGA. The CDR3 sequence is CASSPRRRDGGHNEQFF. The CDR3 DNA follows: TGTGCCAGCAGCCCACGGAGGAGAGACGGGGGACACAATGAGCAGTTCTTC.

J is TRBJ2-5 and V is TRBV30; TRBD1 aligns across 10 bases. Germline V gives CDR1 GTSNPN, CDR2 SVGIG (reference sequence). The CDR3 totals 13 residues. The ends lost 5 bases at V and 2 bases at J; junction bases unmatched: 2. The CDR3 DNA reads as TGTGCCTGGGACAGGGGGCCACAAGAGACCCAGTACTTC. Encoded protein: CAWDRGPQETQYF. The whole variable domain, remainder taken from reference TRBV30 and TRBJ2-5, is SQTIHQWPATLVQPVGSPLSLECTVEGTSNPNLYWYRQAAGRGLQLLFYSVGIGQISSEVPQNLSASRPQDRQFILSSKKLLLSDSGFYLCAWDRGPQETQYFGPGTRLLVL.

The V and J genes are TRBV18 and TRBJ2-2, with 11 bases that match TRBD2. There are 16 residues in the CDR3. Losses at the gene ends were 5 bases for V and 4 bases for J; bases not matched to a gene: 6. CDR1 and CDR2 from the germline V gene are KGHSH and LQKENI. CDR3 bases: TGTGCCAGCTCATCCACTAGCGGGAGTCCCACCGGGGAGCTGTTTTTT. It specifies CASSSTSGSPTGELFF. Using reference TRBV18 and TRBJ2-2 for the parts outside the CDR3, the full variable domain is NAGVMQNPRHLVRRRGQEARLRCSPMKGHSHVYWYRQLPEEGLKFMVYLQKENIIDESGMPKERFSAEFPKEGPSILRIQQVVRGDSAAYFCASSSTSGSPTGELFFGEGSRLTVL.

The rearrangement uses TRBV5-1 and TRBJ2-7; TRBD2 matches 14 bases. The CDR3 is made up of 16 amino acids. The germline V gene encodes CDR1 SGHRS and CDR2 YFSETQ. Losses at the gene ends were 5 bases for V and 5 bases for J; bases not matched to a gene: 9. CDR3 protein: CASRRGLAGEFDEQYF. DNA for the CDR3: TGCGCCAGCAGACGGGGACTAGCGGGAGAATTCGACGAGCAGTACTTC.

CDR3 nucleotide sequence: TGTGCCAGCAGTTTTTCCGGGACTCGTAGCACAGATACGCAGTATTTT. Protein product: CASSFSGTRSTDTQYF. The chain links TRBV28 to TRBJ2-3; possible D gene TRBD2, 6 bases. The germline gives CDR1 MDHEN, CDR2 SYDVKM. This CDR3 is built from 16 residues. V lost 3 bases and J 0 bases, leaving 13 bases between the germline ends.

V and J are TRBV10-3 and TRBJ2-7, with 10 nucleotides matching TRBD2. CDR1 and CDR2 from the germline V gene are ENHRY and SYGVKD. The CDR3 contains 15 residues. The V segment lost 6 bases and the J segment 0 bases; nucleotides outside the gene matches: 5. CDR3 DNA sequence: TGTGCCATCAGCGCGGGACTAGCGACCTCCTACGAGCAGTACTTC. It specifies CAISAGLATSYEQYF.

This chain's CDR3 is CASSLESGGISKNIQYF. Written as DNA, the CDR3 is TGTGCCAGCAGCTTAGAGTCGGGGGGCATATCCAAAAACATTCAGTACTTC. This sequence joins TRBV7-6 and TRBJ2-4; weak D call: TRBD2 (7 bases). CDR1 is SGHVS and CDR2 is FNYEAQ in the germline V gene. The CDR3 consists of 17 residues. Deletions cut 1 base from V and 2 bases from J, with 15 bases between. Combining the CDR3 with reference TRBV7-6 and TRBJ2-4 gives the whole variable domain GAGVSQSPRYKVTKRGQDVALRCDPISGHVSLYWYRQALGQGPEFLTYFNYEAQQDKSGLPNDRFSAERPEGSISTLTIQRTEQRDSAMYRCASSLESGGISKNIQYFGAGTRLSVL.

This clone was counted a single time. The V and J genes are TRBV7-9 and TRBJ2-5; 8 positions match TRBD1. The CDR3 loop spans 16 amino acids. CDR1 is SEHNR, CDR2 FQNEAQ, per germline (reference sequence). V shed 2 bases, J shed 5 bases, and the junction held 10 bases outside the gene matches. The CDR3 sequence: CASSLLQGAWWETQYF. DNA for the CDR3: TGTGCCAGCAGCTTACTCCAGGGGGCCTGGTGGGAGACCCAGTACTTC.

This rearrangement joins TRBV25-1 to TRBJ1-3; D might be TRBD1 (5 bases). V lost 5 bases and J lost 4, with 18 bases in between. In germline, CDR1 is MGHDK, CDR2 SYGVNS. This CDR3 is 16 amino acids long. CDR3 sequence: CASSHPRGTRGNTIYF. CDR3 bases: TGTGCCAGCAGTCACCCCCGCGGGACGCGAGGAAACACCATATATTTT.

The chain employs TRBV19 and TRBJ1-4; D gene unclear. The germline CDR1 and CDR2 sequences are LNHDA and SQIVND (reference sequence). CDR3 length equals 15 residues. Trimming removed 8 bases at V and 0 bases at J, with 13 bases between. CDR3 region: CASSFPVATNEKLFF. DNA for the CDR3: TGTGCCAGTTCTTTCCCGGTTGCAACTAATGAAAAACTGTTTTTT.

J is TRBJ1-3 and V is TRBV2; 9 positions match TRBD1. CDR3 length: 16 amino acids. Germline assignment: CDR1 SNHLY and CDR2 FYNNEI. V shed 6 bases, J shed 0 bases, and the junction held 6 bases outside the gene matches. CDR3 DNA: TGTGCCAGCAGCATACAGGGGGCCCTCTCTGGAAACACCATATATTTT. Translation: CASSIQGALSGNTIYF.